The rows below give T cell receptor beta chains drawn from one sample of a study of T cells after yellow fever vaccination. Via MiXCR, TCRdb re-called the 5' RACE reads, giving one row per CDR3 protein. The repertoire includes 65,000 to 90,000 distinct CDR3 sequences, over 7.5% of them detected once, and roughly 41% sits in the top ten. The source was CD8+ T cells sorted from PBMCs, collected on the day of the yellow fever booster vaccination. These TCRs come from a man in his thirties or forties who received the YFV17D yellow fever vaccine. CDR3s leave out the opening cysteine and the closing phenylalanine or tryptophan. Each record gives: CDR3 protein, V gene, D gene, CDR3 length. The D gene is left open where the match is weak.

cdr3_aa: ASSQVGRAAGELF; v_call: TRBV4-1; d_call: .; cdr3_length: 13
cdr3_aa: ASSLEVQGLSDTQY; v_call: TRBV11-2; d_call: .; cdr3_length: 14
cdr3_aa: ASSQETGLYYGYT; v_call: TRBV3-1; d_call: .; cdr3_length: 13
cdr3_aa: ASAFGTSGYNEQF; v_call: TRBV27; d_call: TRBD2; cdr3_length: 13
cdr3_aa: ASSFRGSSYEQY; v_call: TRBV5-4; d_call: .; cdr3_length: 12
cdr3_aa: ASSLAGTSVSWEQY; v_call: TRBV7-2; d_call: TRBD2; cdr3_length: 14
cdr3_aa: ASSLEAGGLFYEQY; v_call: TRBV7-2; d_call: TRBD2; cdr3_length: 14
cdr3_aa: ASSLGWGSTEAF; v_call: TRBV7-2; d_call: .; cdr3_length: 12
cdr3_aa: ASSHGTVNTGELF; v_call: TRBV11-2; d_call: TRBD1; cdr3_length: 13
cdr3_aa: ASSFGGVAAEAF; v_call: TRBV27; d_call: .; cdr3_length: 12
cdr3_aa: ASSLLATMVNEQF; v_call: TRBV7-9; d_call: TRBD2; cdr3_length: 13
cdr3_aa: ASSVTSGYHQEAQY; v_call: TRBV28; d_call: TRBD2; cdr3_length: 14
cdr3_aa: ASFRSPEAF; v_call: TRBV6-2/TRBV6-3; d_call: .; cdr3_length: 9
cdr3_aa: SALAGVAYNEQF; v_call: TRBV20-1; d_call: TRBD2; cdr3_length: 12
cdr3_aa: ASSEGALGQY; v_call: TRBV7-9; d_call: .; cdr3_length: 10
cdr3_aa: ASSPTSYNEQF; v_call: TRBV11-2; d_call: .; cdr3_length: 11
cdr3_aa: ATSSGTELF; v_call: TRBV15; d_call: .; cdr3_length: 9
cdr3_aa: ASSFPGHPVSYEQY; v_call: TRBV28; d_call: .; cdr3_length: 14
cdr3_aa: ASSLDRGSSYNEQF; v_call: TRBV5-1; d_call: .; cdr3_length: 14
cdr3_aa: SARGLVGQEANQETQY; v_call: TRBV20-1; d_call: TRBD1; cdr3_length: 16
cdr3_aa: ASFRGRRNQPQH; v_call: TRBV27; d_call: .; cdr3_length: 12
cdr3_aa: ASSPGAGAGGEQF; v_call: TRBV7-7; d_call: TRBD2; cdr3_length: 13
cdr3_aa: SVHGTVGNTQY; v_call: TRBV29-1; d_call: .; cdr3_length: 11
cdr3_aa: ASSPDSKNIQY; v_call: TRBV11-3; d_call: .; cdr3_length: 11
cdr3_aa: ASSIRHYNEQF; v_call: TRBV19; d_call: .; cdr3_length: 11
cdr3_aa: ASSPRERAGPEQY; v_call: TRBV18; d_call: TRBD2; cdr3_length: 13
cdr3_aa: ASSLLTGNSNQPQH; v_call: TRBV27; d_call: .; cdr3_length: 14
cdr3_aa: ASSPDNYGYT; v_call: TRBV5-1; d_call: .; cdr3_length: 10
cdr3_aa: ASSLAGGSTEAF; v_call: TRBV5-1; d_call: .; cdr3_length: 12
cdr3_aa: ASMGSSARDSYNEQF; v_call: TRBV7-9; d_call: .; cdr3_length: 15
cdr3_aa: ASSRTSGGFYEQY; v_call: TRBV7-9; d_call: TRBD2; cdr3_length: 13
cdr3_aa: AWREGSTDTQY; v_call: TRBV30; d_call: .; cdr3_length: 11
cdr3_aa: ASSQLLGGQETQY; v_call: TRBV14; d_call: .; cdr3_length: 13
cdr3_aa: ASSVATAHGYT; v_call: TRBV9; d_call: .; cdr3_length: 11
cdr3_aa: SVGTSGEQF; v_call: TRBV29-1; d_call: TRBD2; cdr3_length: 9
cdr3_aa: ASSFWTGGETQY; v_call: TRBV7-9; d_call: TRBD1; cdr3_length: 12
cdr3_aa: SARDSVGISNQPKH; v_call: TRBV20-1; d_call: .; cdr3_length: 14
cdr3_aa: ASSIGTGAYEQY; v_call: TRBV27; d_call: TRBD1; cdr3_length: 12
cdr3_aa: ASSRTVSPYNEQF; v_call: TRBV6-2/TRBV6-3; d_call: .; cdr3_length: 13
cdr3_aa: DTSRDRARAQY; v_call: TRBV15; d_call: TRBD1; cdr3_length: 11
cdr3_aa: SGLWPSRSYEQY; v_call: TRBV29-1; d_call: .; cdr3_length: 12
cdr3_aa: ASSLGNQETQY; v_call: TRBV11-2; d_call: .; cdr3_length: 11
cdr3_aa: ATSRGSGGLDSYNEQF; v_call: TRBV15; d_call: .; cdr3_length: 16
cdr3_aa: ASSSRSKGGTYEQY; v_call: TRBV7-8; d_call: .; cdr3_length: 14
cdr3_aa: ASSFNPRDEQF; v_call: TRBV28; d_call: .; cdr3_length: 11
cdr3_aa: ASSGDGNNEQF; v_call: TRBV10-2; d_call: .; cdr3_length: 11
cdr3_aa: ASSLNRGYSYEQY; v_call: TRBV12-3/TRBV12-4; d_call: TRBD1; cdr3_length: 13
cdr3_aa: ASSHWTGGELF; v_call: TRBV14; d_call: TRBD1; cdr3_length: 11
cdr3_aa: ASSVTGQVTDTQY; v_call: TRBV9; d_call: TRBD1; cdr3_length: 13
cdr3_aa: SVDGGAGGHSYNEQF; v_call: TRBV29-1; d_call: TRBD2; cdr3_length: 15
cdr3_aa: ASSLARATEAF; v_call: TRBV5-1; d_call: .; cdr3_length: 11
cdr3_aa: SAGEDSNQPQH; v_call: TRBV20-1; d_call: .; cdr3_length: 11
cdr3_aa: ASSNRAGNTGELF; v_call: TRBV9; d_call: .; cdr3_length: 13
cdr3_aa: ASSLALSYEQY; v_call: TRBV7-8; d_call: .; cdr3_length: 11
cdr3_aa: ASSMFQGGYEQY; v_call: TRBV5-1; d_call: .; cdr3_length: 12
cdr3_aa: ASSQGPGASTDTQY; v_call: TRBV14; d_call: .; cdr3_length: 14
cdr3_aa: ASSLAPSGDSSYNEQF; v_call: TRBV11-1; d_call: .; cdr3_length: 16
cdr3_aa: ASSAPDRGLPDTQY; v_call: TRBV18; d_call: TRBD1; cdr3_length: 14